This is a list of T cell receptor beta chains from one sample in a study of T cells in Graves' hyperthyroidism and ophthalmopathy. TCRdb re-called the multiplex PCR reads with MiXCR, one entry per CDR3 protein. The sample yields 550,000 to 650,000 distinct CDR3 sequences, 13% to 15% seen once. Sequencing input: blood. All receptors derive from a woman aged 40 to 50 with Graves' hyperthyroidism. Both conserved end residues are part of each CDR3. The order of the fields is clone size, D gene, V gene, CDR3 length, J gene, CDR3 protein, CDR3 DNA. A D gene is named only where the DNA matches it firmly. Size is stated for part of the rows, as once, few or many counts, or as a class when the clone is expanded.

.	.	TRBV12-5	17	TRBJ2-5	CASGLVFYQKYQETQYF	TGTGCTAGTGGTTTGGTATTTTATCAAAAGTACCAAGAGACCCAGTACTTC
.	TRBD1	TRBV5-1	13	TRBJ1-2	CASSEVQGEGYTF	TGCGCCAGCAGCGAGGTACAGGGGGAAGGCTACACCTTC
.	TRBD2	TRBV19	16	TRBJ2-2	CASTDSGRDDTGELFF	TGTGCCAGTACCGATAGCGGGAGGGATGACACCGGGGAGCTGTTTTTT
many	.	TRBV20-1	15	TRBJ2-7	CSASQRGGFLYEQYF	TGCAGTGCTAGTCAACGAGGAGGATTCCTTTACGAGCAGTACTTC
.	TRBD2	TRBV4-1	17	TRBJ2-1	CASSRIPAGTSWDEQFF	TGCGCCAGCAGCCGAATTCCCGCCGGGACTAGCTGGGACGAGCAGTTCTTC
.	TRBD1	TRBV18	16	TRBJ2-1	CASSPPRQGLYNEQFF	TGTGCCAGCTCACCGCCTAGACAGGGCCTGTACAATGAGCAGTTCTTC
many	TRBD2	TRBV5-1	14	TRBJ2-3	CASRGGRTPDTQYF	TGCGCCAGCAGAGGCGGGAGGACCCCAGATACGCAGTATTTT
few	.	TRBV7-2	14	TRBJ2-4	CASSLARGENIQYF	TGTGCCAGCAGCTTAGCGAGGGGAGAAAACATTCAGTACTTC
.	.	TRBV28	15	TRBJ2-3	CASNTEGAGVDTQYF	TGTGCCAGCAATACGGAGGGGGCCGGGGTAGATACGCAGTATTTT
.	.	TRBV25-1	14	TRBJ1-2	CASSETGGLYGYTF	TGTGCCAGCAGTGAGACGGGGGGACTCTATGGCTACACCTTC
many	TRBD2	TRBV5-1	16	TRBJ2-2	CASSHGVTSSTGELFF	TGCGCCAGCAGCCATGGGGTGACTAGCAGCACCGGGGAGCTGTTTTTT
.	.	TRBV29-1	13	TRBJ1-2	CSYESIGLDGYTF	TGCAGCTACGAGAGTATAGGGCTTGATGGCTACACCTTC
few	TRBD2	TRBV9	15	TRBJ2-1	CASSVTSGTFNEQFF	TGTGCCAGCAGCGTGACTAGCGGGACTTTCAATGAGCAGTTCTTC
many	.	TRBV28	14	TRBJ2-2	CASSLPRDTGELFF	TGTGCCAGCAGTTTACCGCGGGACACCGGGGAGCTGTTTTTT
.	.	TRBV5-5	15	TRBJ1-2	CASSIRDPFAHGYTF	TGTGCCAGCAGCATCCGGGACCCCTTCGCCCATGGCTACACCTTC
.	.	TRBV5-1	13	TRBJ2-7	CASSLGSPNEQYF	TGCGCCAGCAGCTTAGGTAGCCCCAACGAGCAGTACTTC
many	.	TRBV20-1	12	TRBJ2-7	CSATTSLGEQYF	TGCAGTGCTACTACTAGTCTTGGCGAGCAGTACTTC
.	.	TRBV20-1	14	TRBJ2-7	CSAPDLSSSYEQYF	TGCAGTGCTCCGGACCTCTCCAGCTCCTACGAGCAGTACTTC
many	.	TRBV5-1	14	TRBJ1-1	CASSVVDPNTEAFF	TGCGCCAGCAGCGTAGTCGACCCGAACACTGAAGCTTTCTTT
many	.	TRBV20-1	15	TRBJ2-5	CSALIQGGVQETQYF	TGCAGTGCTTTGATACAGGGAGGGGTACAAGAGACCCAGTACTTC
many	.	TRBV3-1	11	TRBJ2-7	CASSQEDEQYF	TGTGCCAGCAGCCAAGAGGACGAGCAGTACTTC